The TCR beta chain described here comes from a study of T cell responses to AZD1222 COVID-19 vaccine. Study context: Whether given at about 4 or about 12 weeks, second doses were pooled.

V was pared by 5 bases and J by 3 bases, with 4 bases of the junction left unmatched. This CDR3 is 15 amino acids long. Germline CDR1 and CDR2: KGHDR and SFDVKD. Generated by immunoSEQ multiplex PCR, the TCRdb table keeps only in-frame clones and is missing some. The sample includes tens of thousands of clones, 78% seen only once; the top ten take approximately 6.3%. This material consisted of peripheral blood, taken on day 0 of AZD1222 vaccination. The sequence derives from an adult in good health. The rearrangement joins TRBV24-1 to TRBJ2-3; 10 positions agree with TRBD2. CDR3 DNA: TGTGCCACCAGTGGCAAGGGACTAGCGACAGATACGCAGTATTTT. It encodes CATSGKGLATDTQYF.